The present T cell receptor beta chain was sequenced within a study of spatial heterogeneity in lung cancer. Study results and limitations: Among blood samples, ubiquitous expanded tumor TCRs appeared more at resection than at follow-up.

Germline-derived CDR1 and CDR2 are LNHDA and SQIVND (reference sequence). Trimming took 7 bases from V and 5 from J, leaving 5 bases between them. CDR3 size: 11 residues. Noted time point: sample taken at primary tumor resection. Researchers sequenced whole RNA taken from tumor, nontumor lung or frozen PBMC without sorting. This clonotype has only a few counts. Its antigen is undetermined. TCRdb re-derived calls from the 5' RACE reads in MiXCR, one entry per CDR3 protein. The sample carries 40,000 to 55,000 distinct CDR3 sequences, approximately 13% recorded once. The receptor was isolated from a male donor with early-stage non-small cell lung cancer. This material consisted of PBMCs, taken at surgery. V usage is TRBV19 and J usage is TRBJ2-2; D remains unclear. The CDR3 spells CASTFTGELFF. CDR3 DNA: TGTGCCAGTACTTTTACCGGGGAGCTGTTTTTT.